The rows below give T cell receptor beta chains drawn from one sample of a study of OX40 agonist ivuxolimab in advanced cancers. This table comes from immunoSEQ multiplex PCR, and its TCRdb copy is limited to in-frame clones, with some not included. Altogether about 150,000 clones are present, roughly 94% being singletons, with the ten largest covering around 0.31%. The sequences come from CD4+ or CD8+ T cells sorted from blood, collected in a trial of the OX40 agonist ivuxolimab. The receptors here all came from an adult with an advanced solid tumor such as melanoma, head and neck, liver or kidney cancer. The CDR3 runs from the conserved cysteine through the conserved F or W. A D gene is named only where the DNA matches it firmly. Size values are once, few and many counts, or a class for expanded clones, and some rows have none.

13	TRBJ1-5	TRBD1	NA	TRBV7-2	TGTGCCAGCAGCTTAACAGGGGTCCAGCCCCAGCATTTT	CASSLTGVQPQHF
14	TRBJ2-4	NA	NA	TRBV6-6	TGTGCCAGCAGTTACCGAGGCAGGGAACACATTCAGTACTTC	CASSYRGREHIQYF
12	TRBJ1-1	NA	NA	TRBV10-3	TGTGCCACCGGGGGGGGGAACACTGAAGCTTTCTTT	CATGGGNTEAFF
18	TRBJ2-7	TRBD1	NA	TRBV4-3	TGCGCCAGCAGCCAAGGCGACAGGGGAACCCGTTTGGCCTACGAGCAGTACTTC	CASSQGDRGTRLAYEQYF
15	TRBJ2-7	TRBD2	NA	TRBV28	TGTGCCAGCAGTCCTTGGACTAGCGGGAGCTACGAGCAGTACTTC	CASSPWTSGSYEQYF
16	TRBJ1-1	NA	NA	TRBV27	TGTGCCAGCAGTCCCCGGTTTAGGGGGGTGAACACTGAAGCTTTCTTT	CASSPRFRGVNTEAFF
16	TRBJ1-2	NA	NA	TRBV18	TGTGCCAGCTCACCAAATCAGGGGACTTCTAACTATGGCTACACCTTC	CASSPNQGTSNYGYTF
19	TRBJ2-7	TRBD2	NA	TRBV30	TGTGCCTGGAGCGACCATAGCCGGGCCGGGGGGAGGGAGGTCGACGAGCAGTACTTC	CAWSDHSRAGGREVDEQYF
15	TRBJ2-1	NA	NA	TRBV5-1	TGCGCCAGCAGCTTAGTCCCAGTATCCTACAATGAGCAGTTCTTC	CASSLVPVSYNEQFF
15	TRBJ2-3	NA	NA	TRBV9	TGTGCCAGCAGCGTAGTAGGGGAGAGCACAGATACGCAGTATTTT	CASSVVGESTDTQYF
18	TRBJ1-2	TRBD1	NA	TRBV28	TGTGCCAGCAGTCCGACCCCCGACAGGGTGAACTTGAACTATGGCTACACCTTC	CASSPTPDRVNLNYGYTF
18	TRBJ2-1	TRBD2	NA	TRBV7-2	TGTGCCAGCAGCCCCAGACTAGCGGGGGGGAAGATCTACAATGAGCAGTTCTTC	CASSPRLAGGKIYNEQFF
16	TRBJ2-3	NA	NA	TRBV11-3	TGTGCCAGCAGCTCTGAAGGACGGTGGAACACAGATACGCAGTATTTT	CASSSEGRWNTDTQYF
14	TRBJ2-3	TRBD1	NA	TRBV7-3	TGTGCCAGCAGCCCCGGGACAGGGACAGATACGCAGTATTTT	CASSPGTGTDTQYF
17	TRBJ1-5	NA	NA	TRBV19	TGTGCCAGTAGTATAGATCCCGCCAGGTACAGTGATCAGCCCCAGCATTTT	CASSIDPARYSDQPQHF
18	TRBJ2-1	TRBD2	NA	TRBV5-1	TGCGCCAGCAGCTTGGAGGGACTAGCGGGAGGGAGCTACAATGAGCAGTTCTTC	CASSLEGLAGGSYNEQFF
14	TRBJ1-1	NA	NA	TRBV5-1	TGCGCCAACAGCTTGTCAGGACTGAACACTGAAGCTTTCTTT	CANSLSGLNTEAFF
16	TRBJ2-5	NA	NA	TRBV27	TGTGCCAGCAGTTTAGTAGGTAGCGGACCCCAAGAGACCCAGTACTTC	CASSLVGSGPQETQYF
11	TRBJ2-7	TRBD1	NA	TRBV6-1	TGTGCCAGCAGCGGACAGGCCGAGCAGTACTTC	CASSGQAEQYF
15	TRBJ1-5	NA	NA	TRBV7-8	TGTGCCAGCAGCTTAGAGGCGGGGTTCAATCAGCCCCAGCATTTT	CASSLEAGFNQPQHF
13	TRBJ2-7	NA	NA	TRBV19	TGTGCCAGTAGTTCCGGGGCTCGGTACGAGCAGTACTTC	CASSSGARYEQYF
13	TRBJ1-1	NA	NA	TRBV30	TGTGCCTGGGGCCGGGCGGGCAACACTGAAGCTTTCTTT	CAWGRAGNTEAFF
14	TRBJ2-5	NA	NA	TRBV27	TGTGCCAGCAGTGGTTTGGGGCATAAAGAGACCCAGTACTTC	CASSGLGHKETQYF
16	TRBJ2-7	NA	NA	TRBV5-8	TGTGCCAGCAGCTGGCGGATCCAGCAGGACTCCTACGAGCAGTACTTC	CASSWRIQQDSYEQYF
14	TRBJ1-1	NA	NA	TRBV6-5	TGTGCCAGCAGTTACTCGCCCGGAGCCACTGAAGCTTTCTTT	CASSYSPGATEAFF
14	TRBJ2-5	NA	once	TRBV10-3	TGTGCCATCAGTGAGTCGACTGATCAAGAGACCCAGTACTTC	CAISESTDQETQYF
14	TRBJ1-3	TRBD1	NA	TRBV11-2	TGTGCCAGCAGCTCAACGACAGGGCGGAACACCATATATTTT	CASSSTTGRNTIYF
17	TRBJ2-1	TRBD2	NA	TRBV7-2	TGTGCCAGCAGCGCCCGACTAGCGGGAGGCGCCTACAATGAGCAGTTCTTC	CASSARLAGGAYNEQFF
15	TRBJ2-1	NA	NA	TRBV6-6	TGTGCCAGCAGTTACTCCGAAGGCGTCATAAATGAGCAGTTCTTC	CASSYSEGVINEQFF
12	TRBJ1-1	NA	NA	TRBV11-1	TGTGCCAGCACCTCACAGGGAACTGAAGCTTTCTTT	CASTSQGTEAFF
13	TRBJ1-1	NA	once	TRBV7-2	TGTGCCAGCAGCAAGGGGACGAACACTGAAGCTTTCTTT	CASSKGTNTEAFF
14	TRBJ2-3	NA	NA	TRBV7-2	TGTGCCAGCACCAAAAAGGGGAAGGGGGATACGCAGTATTTT	CASTKKGKGDTQYF
14	TRBJ1-2	NA	NA	TRBV30	TGTGCCTGGAGTCGGGGCAGCAATAACTATGGCTACACCTTC	CAWSRGSNNYGYTF
16	TRBJ2-3	TRBD1	NA	TRBV7-2	TGTGCCAGCAGCTTAGATGCAGGGGGCTATTCAGATACGCAGTATTTT	CASSLDAGGYSDTQYF
14	TRBJ1-5	NA	once	TRBV7-2	TGTGCCAGCAGTCCCCGGTCAGGGACCGAGCCCCAGCATTTT	CASSPRSGTEPQHF
13	TRBJ1-3	NA	NA	TRBV7-2	TGTGCCAGCAGCGCGGTTCAGGAGGACACCATATATTTT	CASSAVQEDTIYF
15	TRBJ1-1	NA	NA	TRBV7-6	TGTGCCAGCAGCCCGTCCTGGGTTCTGAACACTGAAGCTTTCTTT	CASSPSWVLNTEAFF
14	TRBJ2-3	NA	NA	TRBV5-1	TGCGCCAGCAGCTTGGACAGCCCCCCAGATACGCAGTATTTT	CASSLDSPPDTQYF
13	TRBJ1-2	NA	few	TRBV7-2	TGTGCCAGCAGCCCGGACAGTAACTATGGCTACACCTTC	CASSPDSNYGYTF